A single sample is the source of the 27 T cell receptor beta chains below, sequenced in a study of CD4+ T cells in melanoma. Assay used: immunoSEQ multiplex PCR; TCRdb lists only in-frame clones, some missing. In the table there are approximately 9,500 clones, over 60% of which are singletons. The sample consisted of cells from a culture (not recorded whether cultured in vitro). The source is a human donor with melanoma.

The chain is built from TRBV5-1 and TRBJ1-4; D not certain. Germline V gene lookup returns CDR1 SGHRS and CDR2 YFSETQ. This CDR3 spans 16 amino acids. V lost 0 bases and J 0 bases, leaving 9 bases between the germline ends. The CDR3 nucleotides are TGCGCCAGCAGCTTGGGACTTTCTGCAACTAATGAAAAACTGTTTTTT. It translates to CASSLGLSATNEKLFF.

This clone was seen just once. V and J are TRBV7-9 and TRBJ1-2; tentative D call: TRBD1 (6 bases). This CDR3 has 16 amino acids. The germline V gene has CDR1 SEHNR and CDR2 FQNEAQ (reference sequence). V was clipped by 5 bases and J by 0 bases, with 16 bases between them. The DNA of the CDR3 is TGTGCCAGCAGCCCCGCTGGGGGCAGAGCTAACTATGGCTACACCTTC. It yields the protein CASSPAGGRANYGYTF.

The chain is built from TRBV6-6 and TRBJ1-1; D is ambiguous. The V and J ends lost 11 bases and 6 bases respectively, with 13 bases between them. Germline loops: CDR1 MNHNY, CDR2 SVGAGI (reference sequence). There are 11 residues in the CDR3. Written as DNA, the CDR3 is TGTGCCTGTAGGCTAGGCGCTGAAGCTTTCTTT. Residues: CACRLGAEAFF.

This chain links TRBV6-1 with TRBJ1-3; D ambiguous. CDR3 length equals 14 residues. Trimming removed 3 bases at V and 1 base at J, with 7 bases between. Germline V lookup: CDR1 MNHNS, CDR2 SASEGT. Here the CDR3 DNA reads TGTGCCAGCAGTGACGGAGTATCTGGAAACACCATATATTTT. It translates to CASSDGVSGNTIYF.

The chain is built from TRBV5-1 and TRBJ2-3, with 8 bases lining up with TRBD2. Germline lookup yields CDR1 SGHRS and CDR2 YFSETQ. The CDR3 totals 16 residues. V trimming: 1 base; J trimming: 0 bases; junction bases outside the gene matches: 4. This CDR3 is CASSLLGTRSTDTQYF. CDR3 bases: TGCGCCAGCAGCTTGTTGGGGACTAGAAGCACAGATACGCAGTATTTT. Full variable domain (remainder filled in from reference TRBV5-1 and TRBJ2-3): KAGVTQTPRYLIKTRGQQVTLSCSPISGHRSVSWYQQTPGQGLQFLFEYFSETQRNKGNFPGRFSGRQFSNSRSEMNVSTLELGDSALYLCASSLLGTRSTDTQYFGPGTRLTVL.

This clone was seen more than once but under ten times. The J gene is TRBJ2-7, the V gene TRBV4-2, with D perhaps TRBD2 (6 bases). This CDR3 region has 18 residues. Looked up from germline, CDR1 is LGHNA and CDR2 is YNFKEQ. V was clipped by 1 base and J by 1 base, with 20 bases between them. For the CDR3, the DNA is TGTGCCAGCAGCCAAGCCGTTAGGACTGCGGGGTATTCCTACGAGCAGTACTTC. Protein product: CASSQAVRTAGYSYEQYF.

The CDR3 sequence: CASSHLGQGGSRGYTF. The CDR3 DNA is TGTGCCAGCAGCCACCTGGGACAGGGGGGGTCTCGGGGCTACACCTTC. The chain is built from TRBV14 and TRBJ1-2, with TRBD1 matching over 11 bases. V lost 3 bases, J lost 8 bases, and 11 bases stayed unmatched. The germline CDR1 and CDR2 sequences are SGHDN and FVKESK. The CDR3 extends over 16 amino acids. Variable domain in full (rest from reference TRBV14 and TRBJ1-2): EAGVTQFPSHSVIEKGQTVTLRCDPISGHDNLYWYRRVMGKEIKFLLHFVKESKQDESGMPNNRFLAERTGGTYSTLKVQPAELEDSGVYFCASSHLGQGGSRGYTFGSGTRLTVV.

The gene calls are TRBV5-1 and TRBJ2-4; D uncertain. The CDR3 sequence is 14 residues long. The V gene's germline CDR1 is SGHRS and CDR2 YFSETQ. Between the trimmed V and J ends, which lost 4 bases and 6 bases, there was a span of 14 bases. Here the CDR3 DNA reads TGCGCCAGCAGCCCCGATCCCCCCATAAACATTCAGTACTTC. This sequence encodes CASSPDPPINIQYF.

The rearrangement uses TRBV5-1 and TRBJ2-3, with 10 bases aligning to TRBD2. Germline V lookup: CDR1 SGHRS, CDR2 YFSETQ. V lost 4 bases, J lost 5 bases, and 13 bases stayed unmatched. The length of the CDR3 is 17 residues. CDR3 bases: TGCGCCAGCAGCCCCAGACTAAGCGGGGGGGGCTTAGATACGCAGTATTTT. Translating it yields CASSPRLSGGGLDTQYF. Full variable domain (outside the CDR3, taken from reference TRBV5-1 and TRBJ2-3): KAGVTQTPRYLIKTRGQQVTLSCSPISGHRSVSWYQQTPGQGLQFLFEYFSETQRNKGNFPGRFSGRQFSNSRSEMNVSTLELGDSALYLCASSPRLSGGGLDTQYFGPGTRLTVL.

The chain joins TRBV3-1 (or the pseudogene TRBV3-2) to TRBJ2-3, with D possibly being TRBD1 or TRBD2 (5 bases each). The CDR3 sequence is 16 residues long. Germline V gene data show CDR1 as LGHDT and CDR2 as YNNKEL (reference sequence). The V end lost 0 bases, the J end lost 6 bases, and 16 bases lay between the germline ends. The CDR3 DNA reads TGTGCCAGCAGCCAAGATCCTCGGGGACGGTCCGATACGCAGTATTTT. Translation gives CASSQDPRGRSDTQYF.

The V call is TRBV5-8, the J call TRBJ2-6; 7 bases fit TRBD1. Losses at the gene ends were 4 bases for V and 4 bases for J; bases not matched to a gene: 8. The CDR3 consists of 16 residues. The germline gives CDR1 SGHTS, CDR2 YDEGEE. The CDR3 here is CASSPTGRFGANVLTF. CDR3 bases: TGTGCCAGCAGCCCGACAGGGCGCTTCGGGGCCAACGTCCTGACTTTC.

The sample holds one count of this clone. The chain uses TRBV5-1 and TRBJ2-1; D assignment may be TRBD1 or TRBD2 (5 bases each). Per the germline V gene, CDR1 is SGHRS and CDR2 is YFSETQ. V was trimmed by 0 bases and J by 7 bases, leaving 8 bases between them. This CDR3 has 13 amino acids. In DNA, the CDR3 is TGCGCCAGCAGCTTGGCCTGGGGGAATGAGCAGTTCTTC. It codes for CASSLAWGNEQFF.

The chain combines TRBV9 with TRBJ1-2; TRBD1 might be the D (5 bases). Looked up from germline, CDR1 is SGDLS and CDR2 is YYNGEE. CDR3 length: 15 residues. V lost 5 bases to trimming and J lost 4 bases, with 18 bases between them. The CDR3 coding sequence is TGTGCCAGCAGAGCCAGAGGGGCGAGTGGCTATGGCTACACCTTC. Translation: CASRARGASGYGYTF.

This chain joins TRBV29-1 and TRBJ1-4; 10 bases match TRBD1. CDR3 length: 14 amino acids. The junction had 9 bases not matched to a gene; V was cut back by 3 bases and J by 11 bases. CDR1 is SQVTM and CDR2 is ANQGSEA in the germline V gene. In DNA form, the CDR3 reads TGCAGCGTTGACCTTGGGACAGGGGCTGCTAAACTGTTTTTT. Amino acids: CSVDLGTGAAKLFF.

V usage is TRBV4-2 and J usage is TRBJ2-1; 9 bases fit TRBD2. J was trimmed by 4 bases and V by 4 bases; bases with no gene match: 14. From germline, CDR1 is LGHNA and CDR2 YNFKEQ. The CDR3 consists of 18 residues. The CDR3 reads CASSLRLGLAGSYNEQFF. The CDR3 DNA reads as TGTGCCAGCAGCCTACGCTTGGGGCTAGCGGGGAGTTACAATGAGCAGTTCTTC.

The chain has TRBV7-8 and TRBJ1-5; D uncertain. The germline V gene has CDR1 SGHVS and CDR2 FQNEAQ. The CDR3 runs 16 residues. V gave up 1 base and J gave up 9 bases, with 19 bases separating them. DNA for the CDR3: TGTGCCAGCAGCTTAGGTGTGCGGGCGGCCGTAGGGCCCCAGCATTTT. As protein: CASSLGVRAAVGPQHF.

This clone has a handful of counts. One end of the junction is discordant with germline, which a read error may explain. The rearrangement uses TRBV7-7 and TRBJ2-3; 10 bases agree with TRBD2. The CDR3 covers 13 residues. Germline CDR1 and CDR2: SSHAT and FNYEAQ (reference sequence). The CDR3 protein is CASSGGGTDTQYF. The CDR3 coding sequence is TGTGCTAGCAGCGGGGGGGGCACAGATACGCAGTATTTT.

V usage is TRBV25-1 and J usage is TRBJ2-5; TRBD2 aligns across 14 bases. CDR1 is MGHDK, CDR2 SYGVNS, per germline. Germline trimming cut 3 bases from V and 7 bases from J; bases unmatched to any gene: 10. This CDR3 is built from 17 residues. The CDR3 sequence: CASSDGGLAGAPRTQYF. CDR3 DNA: TGTGCCAGCAGTGATGGGGGACTAGCGGGGGCCCCAAGGACCCAGTACTTC.

This chain joins TRBV11-2 and TRBJ2-3; 9 nucleotides match TRBD2. The CDR3 consists of 18 residues. With V trimmed by 2 bases and J by 4 bases, 13 bases remained unmatched. Per germline, CDR1 SGHAT and CDR2 FQNNGV. In DNA, the CDR3 is TGTGCCAGCAGCTTAATAGCGTCCGGGCGGGGGGGCGCAGATACGCAGTATTTT. Translation: CASSLIASGRGGADTQYF.

DNA for the CDR3: TGTGCCACCAGCCGATCCCACGGGCGGGGGGTGGCAGATACGCAGTATTTT. Its protein is CATSRSHGRGVADTQYF. The chain links TRBV15 to TRBJ2-3; TRBD2 aligns across 8 bases. V shed 5 bases, J shed 4 bases, and the junction held 14 bases outside the gene matches. The germline V gene has CDR1 LNHNV and CDR2 YYDKDF (reference sequence). This CDR3 comprises 17 residues.

This clone was counted once. The rearrangement joins TRBV30 to TRBJ1-5; a weak D match, TRBD1 (6 bases). Trimming left V 1 base short and J 3 bases short, with 16 bases between. Per germline, CDR1 GTSNPN and CDR2 SVGIG (reference sequence). The CDR3 consists of 16 residues. The CDR3, as DNA: TGTGCCTGGAGTGGACCGGGACACAGCTTCAATCAGCCCCAGCATTTT. Protein: CAWSGPGHSFNQPQHF.

The chain carries TRBV24-1 and TRBJ1-4; D not certain. The length of the CDR3 is 14 residues. Trimming took 9 bases from V and 1 from J, leaving 11 bases between them. In germline, CDR1 is KGHDR, CDR2 SFDVKD. The CDR3 DNA reads as TGTGCCACCCCCCAAAGACAAACTAATGAAAAACTGTTTTTT. As protein: CATPQRQTNEKLFF.

This chain uses TRBV9 with TRBJ1-2; possible D gene TRBD1, 6 bases. The V gene lost 4 bases and the J gene lost 4 bases, with 17 bases spanning the gap. This CDR3 spans 15 amino acids. The germline V gene encodes CDR1 SGDLS and CDR2 YYNGEE. As DNA, the CDR3 is TGTGCCAGCAGCCCGCGAACAGGGCACGTCTATGGCTACACCTTC. Its protein is CASSPRTGHVYGYTF.

This clone appeared a few times. This sequence joins TRBV5-4 and TRBJ1-3, with a weak D call TRBD1 (5 bases). The CDR3 covers 15 residues. Germline CDR1 is SGHNT and CDR2 is YYREEE (reference sequence). The V gene lost 4 bases and the J gene lost 1 base, with 12 bases spanning the gap. The CDR3: CASSAPTGSGNTIYF. CDR3 bases: TGTGCCAGCAGCGCCCCTACAGGTTCTGGAAACACCATATATTTT.

This clone appeared a single time. This sequence joins TRBV11-2 and TRBJ2-7; 8 bases fit TRBD1. CDR1 and CDR2 (germline): SGHAT, FQNNGV. The ends lost 1 base at V and 3 bases at J; junction bases unmatched: 5. This CDR3 region has 15 residues. The CDR3 reads CASSLGQGFRYEQYF. DNA for the CDR3: TGTGCCAGCAGCTTAGGACAGGGGTTTCGCTACGAGCAGTACTTC. Looking up the rest from reference TRBV11-2 and TRBJ2-7 gives the full variable domain: EAGVAQSPRYKIIEKRQSVAFWCNPISGHATLYWYQQILGQGPKLLIQFQNNGVVDDSQLPKDRFSAERLKGVDSTLKIQPAKLEDSAVYLCASSLGQGFRYEQYFGPGTRLTVT.

The gene calls are TRBV12-3 or TRBV12-4 and TRBJ1-2; no reliable D call. This CDR3 has 13 amino acids. V was pared by 1 base and J by 5 bases, with 8 bases between. The CDR3 bases are TGTGCCAGCAGTTTAGGCCTGGAGTATGGCTACACCTTC. The encoded protein is CASSLGLEYGYTF.

Only one count was recorded for this clone. V is TRBV12-3 or TRBV12-4 and J is TRBJ2-7, with no clear D. The CDR3 sequence is 11 residues long. Trimming shortened V by 8 bases and J by 7 bases, and 12 bases separated the two germline ends. The CDR3 is CASLGGIEQYF. The CDR3 DNA follows: TGTGCCAGCTTGGGTGGGATTGAGCAGTACTTC.